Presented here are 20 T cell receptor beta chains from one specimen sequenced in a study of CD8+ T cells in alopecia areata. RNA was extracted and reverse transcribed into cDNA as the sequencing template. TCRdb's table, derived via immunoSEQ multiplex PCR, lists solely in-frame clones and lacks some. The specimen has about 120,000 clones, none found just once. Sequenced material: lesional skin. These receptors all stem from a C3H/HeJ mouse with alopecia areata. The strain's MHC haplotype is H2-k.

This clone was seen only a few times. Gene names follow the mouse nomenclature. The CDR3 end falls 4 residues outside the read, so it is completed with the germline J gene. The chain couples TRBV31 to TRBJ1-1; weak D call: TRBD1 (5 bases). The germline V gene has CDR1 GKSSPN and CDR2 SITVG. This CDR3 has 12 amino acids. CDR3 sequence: CAWSLGQGEVFF. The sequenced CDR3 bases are TGTGCCTGGAGTCTAGGGCAGGGA. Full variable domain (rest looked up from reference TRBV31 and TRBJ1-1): AQTIHQWPVAEIKAVGSPLSLGCTIKGKSSPNLYWYWQATGGTLQQLFYSITVGQVESVVQLNLSASRPKDDQFILSTEKLLLSHSGFYLCAWSLGQGEVFFGKGTRLTVV.

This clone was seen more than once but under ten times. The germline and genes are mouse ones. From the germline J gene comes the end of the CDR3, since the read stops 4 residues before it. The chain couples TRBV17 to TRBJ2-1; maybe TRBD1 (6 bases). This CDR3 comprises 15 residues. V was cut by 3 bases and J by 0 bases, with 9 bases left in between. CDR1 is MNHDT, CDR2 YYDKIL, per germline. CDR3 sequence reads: CASSSPQGNYAEQFF. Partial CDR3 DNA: TGTGCTAGCAGTAGTCCACAGGGTAACTATGCT.

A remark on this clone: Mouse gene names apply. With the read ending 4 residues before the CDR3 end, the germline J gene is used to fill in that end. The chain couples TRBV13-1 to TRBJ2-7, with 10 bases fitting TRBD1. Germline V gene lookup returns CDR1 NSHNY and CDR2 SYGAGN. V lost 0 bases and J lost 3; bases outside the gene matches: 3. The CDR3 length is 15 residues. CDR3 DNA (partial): TGTGCCAGCAGTGATGCCGGGACAGGGGTCTAT. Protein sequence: CASSDAGTGVY. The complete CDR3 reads CASSDAGTGVYEQYF.

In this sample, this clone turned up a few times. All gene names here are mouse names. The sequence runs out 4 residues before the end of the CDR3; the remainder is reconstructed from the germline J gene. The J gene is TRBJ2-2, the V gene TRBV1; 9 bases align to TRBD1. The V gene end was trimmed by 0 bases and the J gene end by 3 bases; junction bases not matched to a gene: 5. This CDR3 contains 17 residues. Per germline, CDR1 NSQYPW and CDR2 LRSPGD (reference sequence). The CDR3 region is CTCSADHRGPDTGQLYF. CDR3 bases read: TGCACCTGCAGTGCAGACCACAGGGGGCCGGACACCGGG.

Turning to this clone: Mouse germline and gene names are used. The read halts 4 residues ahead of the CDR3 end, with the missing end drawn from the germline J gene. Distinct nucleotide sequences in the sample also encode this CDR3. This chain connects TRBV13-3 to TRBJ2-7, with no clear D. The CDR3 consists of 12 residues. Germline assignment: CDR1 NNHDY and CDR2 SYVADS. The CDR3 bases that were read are TGTGCCAGCAGTGGACTTTCTTAT. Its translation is CASSGLSY. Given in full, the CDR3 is CASSGLSYEQYF.

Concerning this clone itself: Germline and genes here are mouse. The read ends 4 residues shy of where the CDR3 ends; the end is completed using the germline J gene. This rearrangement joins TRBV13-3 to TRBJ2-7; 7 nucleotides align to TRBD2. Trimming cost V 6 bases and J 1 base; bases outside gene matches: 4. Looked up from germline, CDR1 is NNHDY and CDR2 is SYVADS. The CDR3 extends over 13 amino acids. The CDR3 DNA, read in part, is TGTGCCAGCAAGGGCTGGGGGTCCTAT. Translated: CASKGWGSY. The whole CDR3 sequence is CASKGWGSYEQYF.

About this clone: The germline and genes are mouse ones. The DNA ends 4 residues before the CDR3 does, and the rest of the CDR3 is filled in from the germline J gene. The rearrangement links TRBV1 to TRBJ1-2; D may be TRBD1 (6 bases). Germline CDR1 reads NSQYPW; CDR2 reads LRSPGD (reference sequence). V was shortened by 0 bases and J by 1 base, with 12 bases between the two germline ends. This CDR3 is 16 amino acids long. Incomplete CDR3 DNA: TGCACCTGCAGTGCAGATTTCAGGGGAGGAAACTCC. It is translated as CTCSADFRGGNS. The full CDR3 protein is CTCSADFRGGNSDYTF.

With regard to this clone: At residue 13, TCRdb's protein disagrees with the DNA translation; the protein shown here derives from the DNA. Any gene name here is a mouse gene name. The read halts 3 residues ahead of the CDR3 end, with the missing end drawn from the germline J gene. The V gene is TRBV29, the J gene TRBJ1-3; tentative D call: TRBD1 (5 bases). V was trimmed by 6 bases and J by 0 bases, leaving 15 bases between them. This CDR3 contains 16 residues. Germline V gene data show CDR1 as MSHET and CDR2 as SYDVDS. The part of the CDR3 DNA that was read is TGTGCTAGCAGCTGGGGGGGAATGGATTCTGGAAATACG. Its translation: CASSWGGMDSGNT. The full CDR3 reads CASSWGGMDSGNTLYF.

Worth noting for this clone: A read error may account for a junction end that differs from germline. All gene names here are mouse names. Partial CDR3 DNA: TGCCCCTGCAGTGGGGGGAGGGGGAGTGCAGAA. Amino acids: CPCSGGRGSAE. The entire CDR3 protein reads CPCSGGRGSAETLYF. The chain uses TRBV1 and TRBJ2-3, with D possibly matching TRBD2 (7 bases). The read terminates 4 residues before the CDR3 end, so the remaining end is supplied by the germline J gene. The CDR3 is 15 amino acids. Germline CDR1 and CDR2: NSQYPW and LRSPGD (reference sequence). The complete variable domain, with remaining parts taken from reference TRBV1 and TRBJ2-3, reads VTLLEQNPRWRLVPRGQAVNLRCILKNSQYPWMSWYQQDLQKQLQWLFTLRSPGDKEVKSLPGADYLATRVTDTELRLQVANMSQGRTLYCPCSGGRGSAETLYFGSGTRLTVL.

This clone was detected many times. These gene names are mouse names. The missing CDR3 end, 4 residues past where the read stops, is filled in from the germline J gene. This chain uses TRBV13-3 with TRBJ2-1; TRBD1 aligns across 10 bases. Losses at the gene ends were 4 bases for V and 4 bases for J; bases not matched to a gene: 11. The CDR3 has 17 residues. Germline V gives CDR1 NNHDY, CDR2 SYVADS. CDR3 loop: CASSFFPRTGGYAEQFF. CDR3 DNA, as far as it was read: TGTGCCAGCAGTTTTTTTCCTCGGACAGGGGGTTATGCT.

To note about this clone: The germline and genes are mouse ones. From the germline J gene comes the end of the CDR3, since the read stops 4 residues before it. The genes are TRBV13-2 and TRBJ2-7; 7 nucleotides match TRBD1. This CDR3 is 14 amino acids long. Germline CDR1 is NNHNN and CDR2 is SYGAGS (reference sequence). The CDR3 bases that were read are TGTGCCAGCGGTGATGCCCAGGGGGAGTAT. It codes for CASGDAQGEY. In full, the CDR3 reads CASGDAQGEYEQYF.

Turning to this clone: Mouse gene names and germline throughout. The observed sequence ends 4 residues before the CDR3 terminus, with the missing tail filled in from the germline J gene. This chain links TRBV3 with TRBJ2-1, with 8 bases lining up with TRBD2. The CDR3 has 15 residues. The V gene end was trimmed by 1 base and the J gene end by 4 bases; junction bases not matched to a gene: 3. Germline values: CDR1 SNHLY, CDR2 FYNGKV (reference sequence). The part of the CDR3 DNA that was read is TGTGCCAGCAGCTTAGAGTCTGGGGGGTATGCT. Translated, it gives CASSLESGGYA. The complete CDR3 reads CASSLESGGYAEQFF.

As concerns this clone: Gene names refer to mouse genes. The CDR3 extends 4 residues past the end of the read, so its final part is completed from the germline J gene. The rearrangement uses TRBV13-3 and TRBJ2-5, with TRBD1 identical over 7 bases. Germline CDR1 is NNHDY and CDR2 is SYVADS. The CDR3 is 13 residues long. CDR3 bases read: TGTGCCAGCACTTACAGGGGCGGGGAC. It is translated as CASTYRGGD. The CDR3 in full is CASTYRGGDTQYF.

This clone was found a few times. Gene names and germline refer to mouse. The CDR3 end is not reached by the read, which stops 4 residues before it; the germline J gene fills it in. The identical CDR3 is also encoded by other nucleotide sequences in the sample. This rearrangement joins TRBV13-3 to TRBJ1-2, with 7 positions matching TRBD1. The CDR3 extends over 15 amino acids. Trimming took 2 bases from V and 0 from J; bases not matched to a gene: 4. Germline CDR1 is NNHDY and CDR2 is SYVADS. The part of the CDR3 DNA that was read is TGTGCCAGCAGTGACCATAGGGGGCCAAACTCC. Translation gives CASSDHRGPNS. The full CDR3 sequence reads CASSDHRGPNSDYTF.

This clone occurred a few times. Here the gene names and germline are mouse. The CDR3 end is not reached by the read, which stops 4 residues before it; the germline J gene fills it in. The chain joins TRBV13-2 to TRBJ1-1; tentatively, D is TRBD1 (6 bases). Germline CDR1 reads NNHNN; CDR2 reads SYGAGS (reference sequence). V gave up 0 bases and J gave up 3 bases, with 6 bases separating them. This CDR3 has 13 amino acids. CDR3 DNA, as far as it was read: TGTGCCAGCGGTGATGGGACAGACACA. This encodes CASGDGTDT. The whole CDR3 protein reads CASGDGTDTEVFF.

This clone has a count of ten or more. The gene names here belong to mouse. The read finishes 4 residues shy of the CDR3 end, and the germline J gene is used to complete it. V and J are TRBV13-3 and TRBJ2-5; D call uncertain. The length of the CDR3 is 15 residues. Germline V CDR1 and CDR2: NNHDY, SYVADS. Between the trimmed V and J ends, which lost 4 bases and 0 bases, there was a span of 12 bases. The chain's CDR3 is CASSTEKNNQDTQYF. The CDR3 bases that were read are TGTGCCAGCAGTACAGAGAAAAATAACCAAGAC.

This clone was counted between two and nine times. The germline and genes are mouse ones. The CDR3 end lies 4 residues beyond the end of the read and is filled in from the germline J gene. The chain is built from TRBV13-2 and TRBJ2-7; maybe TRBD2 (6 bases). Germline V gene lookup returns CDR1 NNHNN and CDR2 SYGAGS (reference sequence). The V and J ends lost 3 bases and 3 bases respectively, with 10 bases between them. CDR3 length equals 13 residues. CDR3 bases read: TGTGCCAGCGGTGCCCCGACTGGCTAT. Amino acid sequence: CASGAPTGY. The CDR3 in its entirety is CASGAPTGYEQYF.

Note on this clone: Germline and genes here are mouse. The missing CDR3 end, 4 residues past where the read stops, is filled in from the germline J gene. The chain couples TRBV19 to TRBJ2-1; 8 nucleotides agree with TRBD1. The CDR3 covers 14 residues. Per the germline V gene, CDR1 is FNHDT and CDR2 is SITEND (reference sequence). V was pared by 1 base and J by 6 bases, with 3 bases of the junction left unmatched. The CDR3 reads CASSIRDRIAEQFF. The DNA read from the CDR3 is TGTGCCAGCAGTATACGGGACAGGATTGCT.

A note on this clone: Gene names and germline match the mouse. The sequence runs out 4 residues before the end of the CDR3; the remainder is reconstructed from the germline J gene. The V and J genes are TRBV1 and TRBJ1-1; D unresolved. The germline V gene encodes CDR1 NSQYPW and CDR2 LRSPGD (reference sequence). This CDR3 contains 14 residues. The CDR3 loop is CTCSADLLGREVFF. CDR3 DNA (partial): TGCACCTGCAGTGCAGATCTTCTGGGGAGA. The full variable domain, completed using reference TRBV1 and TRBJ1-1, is VTLLEQNPRWRLVPRGQAVNLRCILKNSQYPWMSWYQQDLQKQLQWLFTLRSPGDKEVKSLPGADYLATRVTDTELRLQVANMSQGRTLYCTCSADLLGREVFFGKGTRLTVV.

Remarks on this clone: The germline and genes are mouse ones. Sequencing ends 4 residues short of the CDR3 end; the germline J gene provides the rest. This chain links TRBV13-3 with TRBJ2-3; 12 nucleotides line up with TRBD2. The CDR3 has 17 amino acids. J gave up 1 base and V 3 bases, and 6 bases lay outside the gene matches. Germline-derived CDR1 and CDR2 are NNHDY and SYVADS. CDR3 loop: CASSVIGLGGGAETLYF. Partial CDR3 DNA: TGTGCCAGCAGTGTCATCGGACTGGGGGGGGGTGCAGAA.